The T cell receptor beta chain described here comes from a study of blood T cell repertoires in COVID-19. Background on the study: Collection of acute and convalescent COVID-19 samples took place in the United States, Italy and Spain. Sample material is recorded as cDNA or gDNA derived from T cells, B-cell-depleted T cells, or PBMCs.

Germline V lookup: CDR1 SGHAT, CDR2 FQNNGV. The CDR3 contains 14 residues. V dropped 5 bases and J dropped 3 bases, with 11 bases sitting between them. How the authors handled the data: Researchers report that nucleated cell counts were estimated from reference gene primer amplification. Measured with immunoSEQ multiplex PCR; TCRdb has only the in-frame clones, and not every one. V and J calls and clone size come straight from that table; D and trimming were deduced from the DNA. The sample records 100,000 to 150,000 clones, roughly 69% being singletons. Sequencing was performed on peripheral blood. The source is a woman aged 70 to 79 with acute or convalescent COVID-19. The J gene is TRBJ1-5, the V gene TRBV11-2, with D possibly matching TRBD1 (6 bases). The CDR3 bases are TGTGCCAGCAGCCCACAGGGTTACAATCAGCCCCAGCATTTT. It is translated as CASSPQGYNQPQHF.